Each of the 9 T cell receptor beta chains below was sequenced from the same sample in a study of blood T cells in healthy people across ages. Then a second PCR, running roughly 7 to 11 cycles, was carried out with a sample-barcoded 5' primer and a J-beta primer mix. TCRdb reprocessed the 5' RACE reads via MiXCR and lists one record per CDR3 protein. The table has roughly 860,000 distinct CDR3 sequences, approximately 65% seen once. Sequencing was carried out using blood. The receptors originated from a man aged 25-45 years in good health.

The chain recombines TRBV20-1 with TRBJ2-7; D assignment may be TRBD1 or TRBD2 (5 bases each). The CDR3 consists of 14 residues. Trimming took off 1 base at V and 1 base at J, with 11 bases between the two ends. Germline V gene sequence: CDR1 DFQATT, CDR2 SNEGSKA (reference sequence). The CDR3 nucleotides read TGCAGTGCTAGAGCCGGGACCCTATCCTACGAGCAGTACTTC. Translated: CSARAGTLSYEQYF.

The J gene is TRBJ2-5, the V gene TRBV12-3 or TRBV12-4; 11 bases align to TRBD1. The tail of the sequence fits TRBJ2-7 better, so the J call may be wrong. The CDR3 loop spans 14 amino acids. The CDR3 loop reads CASSPGQGAAEQYF. Here the CDR3 DNA reads TGTGCCAGCAGTCCTGGACAGGGGGCGGCCGAGCAGTACTTC.

For the CDR3, the DNA is TGTGCCAGCAGATCACTAGCGGGGGGGACCTACAATGAGCAGTTCTTC. As protein: CASRSLAGGTYNEQFF. The chain joins TRBV5-6 to TRBJ2-1, with TRBD2 matching over 13 bases. The V gene's germline CDR1 is SGHDT and CDR2 YYEEEE. This CDR3 comprises 16 residues. V shed 5 bases, J shed 2 bases, and the junction held 4 bases outside the gene matches.

This clonotype occurred once. The genes are TRBV20-1 and TRBJ2-7; 7 bases map to TRBD1. CDR1 DFQATT and CDR2 SNEGSKA come from the germline V gene (reference sequence). This CDR3 comprises 14 residues. Trimming cost V 8 bases and J 3 bases; bases outside gene matches: 13. The CDR3 sequence is CSLPTGRLIYEQYF. CDR3 DNA sequence: TGCAGTCTTCCGACAGGGCGACTCATCTACGAGCAGTACTTC.

The J gene is TRBJ2-1, the V gene TRBV29-1, with a weak D call TRBD2 (7 bases). Germline V gives CDR1 SQVTM, CDR2 ANQGSEA. V lost 7 bases to trimming and J lost 7 bases, with 20 bases between them. The CDR3 loop spans 14 amino acids. Here the CDR3 reads CSAAREGVWNEQFF. As DNA, the CDR3 is TGCAGCGCCGCCAGGGAGGGGGTATGGAATGAGCAGTTCTTC.

V and J are TRBV7-9 and TRBJ1-6; D gene uncertain. V was cut by 4 bases and J by 8 bases, with 12 bases left in between. This CDR3 spans 14 amino acids. Germline CDR1 is SEHNR and CDR2 is FQNEAQ (reference sequence). The CDR3 nucleotides are TGTGCCAGCAGCTCGGGAGTAAGGGATTCACCCCTCCACTTT. This codes for CASSSGVRDSPLHF.

The rearrangement links TRBV11-3 to TRBJ1-1; TRBD1 matches 10 bases. The germline V gene has CDR1 SGHNT and CDR2 YENEEA. The CDR3 loop spans 16 amino acids. V trimming: 1 base; J trimming: 3 bases; junction bases outside the gene matches: 5. In DNA form, the CDR3 reads TGTGCCAGCAGCTTAGCCGGGACAGGGGCTCACACTGAAGCTTTCTTT. Its protein is CASSLAGTGAHTEAFF.

J is TRBJ2-7 and V is TRBV28; possibly TRBD1 or TRBD2 for D (5 bases each). The germline CDR1 and CDR2 sequences are MDHEN and SYDVKM. The CDR3 covers 17 residues. Trimming took off 3 bases at V and 0 bases at J, with 18 bases between the two ends. The CDR3 nucleotides are TGTGCCAGCAGTTTCCCCGAGGGACGGGGAAGCTCCTACGAGCAGTACTTC. This codes for CASSFPEGRGSSYEQYF.

V gene TRBV4-2 combines with J gene TRBJ2-1; TRBD2 might be the D (7 bases). The J call may be mistaken, given a closer DNA end match to TRBJ2-7. The CDR3 totals 15 residues. Germline CDR1 reads LGHNA; CDR2 reads YNFKEQ. The CDR3, as DNA: TGTGCCAGCAGCCCCTGGGGGGGCGTACAGGGCGAGCAGTACTTC. It translates to CASSPWGGVQGEQYF.